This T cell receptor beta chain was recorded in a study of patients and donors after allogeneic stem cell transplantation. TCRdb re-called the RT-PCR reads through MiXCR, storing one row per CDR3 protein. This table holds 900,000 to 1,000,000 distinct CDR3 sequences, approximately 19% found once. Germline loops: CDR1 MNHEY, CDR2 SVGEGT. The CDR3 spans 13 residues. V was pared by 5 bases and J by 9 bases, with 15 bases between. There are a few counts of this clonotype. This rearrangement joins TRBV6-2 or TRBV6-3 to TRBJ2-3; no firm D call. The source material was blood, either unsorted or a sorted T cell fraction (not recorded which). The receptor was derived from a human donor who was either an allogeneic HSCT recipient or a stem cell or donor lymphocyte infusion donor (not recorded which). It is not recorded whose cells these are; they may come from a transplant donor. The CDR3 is CASSRTLESTQYF. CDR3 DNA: TGTGCCAGCAGTCGAACGTTAGAGTCGACGCAGTATTTT.